The sequence of this T cell receptor beta chain was determined in a study of regulatory T cells in long-lasting Graves disease. Study-wide results and limits: Repertoires from persistent disease leaned toward TRBV28, TRBJ1-2 and TRBJ2-5.

This CDR3 spans 13 amino acids. V was trimmed by 0 bases and J by 4 bases, leaving 6 bases between them. Per the germline V gene, CDR1 is SGHTA and CDR2 is FQGNSA. As for this clonotype: Its antigen is not identified. A read error is possible here, since a much larger clone lies one base away. Here the CDR3 omits its conserved ending phenylalanine or tryptophan, so a read error is the likely source.

Time point noted: newly diagnosed GD, antithyroid drugs for less than 3 months. There was RNA extracted from PBMCs, and the TCR library was made from it. Graves' disease diagnosis followed American Thyroid Association guidelines. Assembly of TCR beta libraries relied on iRepertoire HTBI primers together with Arm-PCR of CDR3 regions. TCRdb reprocessed the multiplex PCR reads with MiXCR, giving one entry per CDR3 protein. Of about 500,000 distinct CDR3 sequences listed, roughly 15% are singletons. The sample was also linked to a second study, of T cells in Graves' hyperthyroidism and ophthalmopathy.

Sequenced here: peripheral blood mononuclear cells (PBMCs), sampled at new diagnosis, from a patient treated with antithyroid drugs. The chain uses TRBV7-2 and TRBJ1-2; no reliable D call. This TCR came from a man between 40 and 49 years old with Graves disease. The CDR3 here is CASSLAEGYGYTS. The CDR3 DNA is TGTGCCAGCAGCTTAGCCGAGGGCTATGGCTACACCTCC.